The rows below give T cell receptor beta chains drawn from one sample of a study of identical twins. TCRdb re-analysed the 5' RACE reads in MiXCR, keeping a single row per CDR3 protein. There are hundreds of thousands of distinct CDR3 sequences in the sample; about a fifth occur only once, and roughly 0.5% lies in the top ten. Separately, the same data were catalogued under a study of yellow fever vaccine responses in identical twins.

The sequencing input was CD4+ T cells sorted from blood. The receptors come from a woman between 18 and 29 years old in good health. Both conserved end residues are part of each CDR3. Each record gives: clone size, J gene, D gene, V gene, CDR3 protein, CDR3 DNA. D genes are given only for firm matches. Clone sizes are given selectively: once, few, many, or a class where the clone is expanded.

>many|TRBJ1-2|-|TRBV5-1
CASSLGGTEAYGYTF
TGCGCCAGCAGCTTGGGAGGCACGGAAGCCTATGGCTACACCTTC
>-|TRBJ2-3|TRBD2|TRBV27
CASWTSGSTDTQYF
TGTGCCAGCTGGACTAGCGGGAGTACCGATACGCAGTATTTT
>-|TRBJ2-1|TRBD2|TRBV6-1
CASHTSGSRNEQFF
TGTGCCAGCCATACTAGCGGGAGCCGGAATGAGCAGTTCTTC
>-|TRBJ1-4|TRBD1|TRBV4-1
CASGGPGQGEKLFF
TGCGCCAGCGGGGGACCGGGACAGGGGGAAAAACTGTTTTTT
>-|TRBJ2-1|-|TRBV15
CATSSWEISYNEQFF
TGTGCCACCAGCAGTTGGGAAATCTCCTACAATGAGCAGTTCTTC
>few|TRBJ2-5|-|TRBV6-1
CASSASFWGTPRETQYF
TGTGCCAGCAGTGCCAGCTTTTGGGGGACCCCTCGAGAGACCCAGTACTTC
>few|TRBJ2-1|-|TRBV28
CASSLSAGKGVYNEQFF
TGTGCCAGCAGTTTATCGGCAGGGAAGGGTGTCTACAATGAGCAGTTCTTC
>-|TRBJ2-6|-|TRBV29-1
CSVAWTTSSGANVLTF
TGCAGCGTTGCTTGGACAACCAGCTCTGGGGCCAACGTCCTGACTTTC
>-|TRBJ1-4|-|TRBV3-1
CASSQPPLGEKLFF
TGTGCCAGCAGCCAACCTCCGCTAGGTGAAAAACTGTTTTTT
>few|TRBJ2-2|TRBD2|TRBV5-4
CASSRLAGGQWVTGELFF
TGTGCCAGCAGTCGACTAGCGGGGGGGCAATGGGTCACCGGGGAGCTGTTTTTT
>-|TRBJ2-2|TRBD1|TRBV29-1
CSIRTGVNTGELFF
TGCAGCATCCGGACAGGGGTAAACACCGGGGAGCTGTTTTTT
>few|TRBJ2-3|-|TRBV12-3/TRBV12-4
CASSPGRRDTQYF
TGTGCCAGCAGTCCCGGCCGGAGAGATACGCAGTATTTT
>-|TRBJ2-3|-|TRBV29-1
CSVAGSGADTQYF
TGCAGCGTTGCCGGGAGTGGTGCAGATACGCAGTATTTT
>few|TRBJ2-3|-|TRBV12-3/TRBV12-4
CASSFGTTDAVRDTQYF
TGTGCCAGCAGTTTCGGGACAACGGATGCAGTTAGAGATACGCAGTATTTT
>-|TRBJ1-1|-|TRBV3-1
CATSTSGETFF
TGTGCCACTTCGACCTCGGGGGAGACTTTCTTT
>few|TRBJ2-3|-|TRBV25-1
CASSEWRQDRTDTQYF
TGTGCCAGCAGTGAATGGAGACAGGATCGCACAGATACGCAGTATTTT
>few|TRBJ1-2|-|TRBV6-1
CASSAGQLYGYTF
TGTGCCAGCAGTGCCGGACAGCTCTATGGCTACACCTTC
>few|TRBJ1-2|-|TRBV27
CASSLSWGTNYGYTF
TGTGCCAGCAGTTTATCCTGGGGTACTAACTATGGCTACACCTTC
>-|TRBJ1-2|-|TRBV7-9
CASSKTGQVYGYTF
TGTGCCAGCAGCAAAACAGGGCAGGTCTATGGCTACACCTTC
>-|TRBJ1-1|-|TRBV6-1
CASRRNPNTEAFF
TGTGCCAGCCGACGCAACCCGAACACTGAAGCTTTCTTT
>-|TRBJ1-1|-|TRBV27
CASSLSAGLNTEAFF
TGTGCCAGCAGTTTATCGGCAGGACTGAACACTGAAGCTTTCTTT
>-|TRBJ2-3|-|TRBV6-4
CASSDPTSADTQYF
TGTGCCAGCAGTGACCCGACAAGTGCAGATACGCAGTATTTT
>-|TRBJ2-5|TRBD2|TRBV12-3/TRBV12-4
CASSSGTSGYPETQYF
TGTGCCAGCAGTTCCGGGACTAGCGGGTATCCAGAGACCCAGTACTTC
>few|TRBJ1-2|-|TRBV5-1
CASSLAGWSYGYTF
TGCGCCAGCAGCTTGGCGGGATGGAGCTATGGCTACACCTTC
>-|TRBJ2-5|TRBD2|TRBV29-1
CSALAGQETQYF
TGCAGCGCTCTAGCGGGCCAAGAGACCCAGTACTTC
>-|TRBJ2-5|-|TRBV19
CASSMSRSRAQYF
TGTGCCAGTAGTATGAGTAGGAGTAGGGCCCAGTACTTC
>few|TRBJ1-2|-|TRBV4-1
CASSPGHLANYGYTF
TGCGCCAGCAGCCCGGGACACCTAGCTAACTATGGCTACACCTTC
>-|TRBJ2-2|-|TRBV7-2
CASSLTGPYTGELFF
TGTGCCAGCAGCTTGACCGGACCCTACACCGGGGAGCTGTTTTTT
>-|TRBJ2-2|-|TRBV12-3/TRBV12-4
CASRRMDPGELFF
TGTGCCAGCAGACGGATGGACCCCGGGGAGCTGTTTTTT
>-|TRBJ2-3|TRBD2|TRBV3-1
CASSQTSGGADTQYF
TGTGCCAGCAGCCAAACTAGCGGGGGTGCAGATACGCAGTATTTT
>-|TRBJ2-1|TRBD2|TRBV24-1
CATSSGAGQFF
TGTGCCACCAGTAGCGGGGCGGGGCAGTTCTTC
>-|TRBJ2-7|-|TRBV28
CASSLRRGAHEQYF
TGTGCCAGCAGTTTACGGAGGGGGGCGCACGAGCAGTACTTC
>-|TRBJ2-3|-|TRBV10-3
CAISAGTTDTQYF
TGTGCCATCAGTGCCGGGACCACAGATACGCAGTATTTT
>once|TRBJ2-1|-|TRBV11-2
CASSWRDPLDGQFF
TGTGCCAGCAGCTGGCGGGACCCCTTGGATGGGCAGTTCTTC
>-|TRBJ2-3|TRBD2|TRBV5-1
CASSFSPPSGGDPDTQYF
TGCGCCAGCAGCTTTTCCCCTCCTAGCGGGGGGGATCCAGATACGCAGTATTTT
>-|TRBJ2-1|TRBD2|TRBV9
CASSVPAGAYNEQFF
TGTGCCAGCAGCGTTCCAGCGGGAGCATACAATGAGCAGTTCTTC
>many|TRBJ2-1|TRBD2|TRBV29-1
CSVGGLAGELGPEQFF
TGCAGCGTCGGGGGGCTAGCGGGAGAGTTGGGCCCTGAGCAGTTCTTC
>-|TRBJ2-6|-|TRBV5-1
CASSLNLDSSGANVLTF
TGCGCCAGCAGCTTGAATTTGGACAGCTCTGGGGCCAACGTCCTGACTTTC
>many|TRBJ2-7|TRBD2|TRBV5-6
CASSLISGTTEQYF
TGTGCCAGCAGCCTCATCTCTGGGACTACCGAGCAGTACTTC
>few|TRBJ2-3|TRBD1|TRBV5-1
CASGQGPTDTQYF
TGCGCCAGCGGACAGGGGCCAACAGATACGCAGTATTTT
>few|TRBJ1-1|-|TRBV20-1
CSASGQADTEAFF
TGCAGTGCTAGTGGGCAGGCGGACACTGAAGCTTTCTTT
>few|TRBJ2-3|-|TRBV10-3
CAISEGLDTQYF
TGTGCCATCAGTGAGGGTCTTGATACGCAGTATTTT
>few|TRBJ2-2|-|TRBV25-1
CASAGLANTGELFF
TGTGCCAGCGCGGGGCTAGCAAACACCGGGGAGCTGTTTTTT
>-|TRBJ2-1|TRBD2|TRBV20-1
CSAPLAGGAYNEQFF
TGCAGTGCTCCTCTAGCGGGAGGGGCCTACAATGAGCAGTTCTTC
>-|TRBJ2-1|TRBD2|TRBV7-2
CASSSYGLAANEQFF
TGTGCCAGCAGCTCCTATGGGCTAGCGGCGAATGAGCAGTTCTTC
>-|TRBJ2-1|-|TRBV7-6
CASSLGDSYYNEQFF
TGTGCCAGCAGCTTAGGGGACTCCTACTACAATGAGCAGTTCTTC
>many|TRBJ1-5|-|TRBV18
CASSPPSGVSNQPQHF
TGTGCCAGCTCACCACCGTCAGGGGTTAGCAATCAGCCCCAGCATTTT
>few|TRBJ2-3|TRBD2|TRBV20-1
CSARVAGLAFQDTQYF
TGCAGTGCTAGAGTCGCCGGACTAGCGTTTCAAGATACGCAGTATTTT
>few|TRBJ1-2|TRBD1|TRBV12-3/TRBV12-4
CASSADRVYGYTF
TGTGCCAGCAGCGCGGACAGGGTCTATGGCTACACCTTC
>-|TRBJ2-3|TRBD2|TRBV29-1
CSAGGGGITDTQYF
TGCAGCGCCGGGGGGGGCGGAATCACAGATACGCAGTATTTT
>few|TRBJ2-5|TRBD2|TRBV12-3/TRBV12-4
CASSLARGAETQYF
TGTGCCAGCAGTTTAGCGCGGGGGGCGGAGACCCAGTACTTC
>few|TRBJ2-1|-|TRBV12-3/TRBV12-4
CASSPRQVYNEQFF
TGTGCCAGCAGCCCTAGACAGGTGTACAATGAGCAGTTCTTC
>few|TRBJ2-2|-|TRBV6-1
CASTPQTVNTGELFF
TGTGCCAGCACCCCCCAGACCGTAAACACCGGGGAGCTGTTTTTT
>-|TRBJ2-7|-|TRBV12-3/TRBV12-4
CASSADTGNYEQYF
TGTGCCAGCAGTGCGGACACGGGCAACTACGAGCAGTACTTC
>few|TRBJ2-1|TRBD2|TRBV19
CASTQGLAGHNEQFF
TGTGCCAGTACCCAGGGACTAGCGGGACACAATGAGCAGTTCTTC
>-|TRBJ1-5|-|TRBV12-5
CASGLGRGPQHF
TGTGCTAGTGGTCTCGGAAGGGGGCCCCAGCATTTT
>few|TRBJ1-4|-|TRBV6-1
CASSERGATNEKLFF
TGTGCCAGCAGTGAAAGGGGGGCAACTAATGAAAAACTGTTTTTT